This passage covers 4 T cell receptor beta chains from one sample sequenced in a study of CXCR3-negative and CXCR3-positive naive CD8 T cells. Which antigens these TCRs recognize remains unknown. Overall study results and limits: Relative to CXCR3-negative naive cells, CXCR3-positive naive cells had more hydrophobic TRB CDR3s.

UMI labels and 5' RACE were used to prepare the TRB cDNA libraries. TCRdb reprocessed the 5' RACE reads and reports one entry per CDR3 protein, with no DNA. This table lists under 150,000 distinct CDR3 sequences. The sample was naive CXCR3+ CD8+ T cells from blood. Subset described: CD45RO-CCR7+CD27+CD95- naive CD8+ T cells expressing CXCR3 (TNR3+). These receptors all stem from a human donor in good health. Some clones in this sample may be carry-over from other donors' samples.

The CDR3 is CSVEGLLDSYNEQFF. V and J are TRBV29-1 and TRBJ2-1. The CDR3 loop spans 15 amino acids. Per germline, CDR1 SQVTM and CDR2 ANQGSEA.

The chain uses TRBV29-1 and TRBJ1-1. The germline CDR1 and CDR2 sequences are SQVTM and ANQGSEA. The length of the CDR3 is 13 residues. The CDR3 is CSVEDQMNTEAFF.

The rearrangement joins TRBV20-1 to TRBJ2-3; the TCRdb call, TRBD1, lacks DNA for checking. This CDR3 is built from 12 residues. Per the germline V gene, CDR1 is DFQATT and CDR2 is SNEGSKA (reference sequence). CDR3 amino acids: CSGWGDTDTQYF.

CDR3 sequence: CASSLARGANTEAFF. The rearrangement uses TRBV7-6 and TRBJ1-1; checking the TCRdb D call of TRBD1 is not possible without DNA. Germline V gene lookup returns CDR1 SGHVS and CDR2 FNYEAQ. The CDR3 is 15 residues long. Filled out from reference TRBV7-6 and TRBJ1-1, the complete variable domain reads GAGVSQSPRYKVTKRGQDVALRCDPISGHVSLYWYRQALGQGPEFLTYFNYEAQQDKSGLPNDRFSAERPEGSISTLTIQRTEQRDSAMYRCASSLARGANTEAFFGQGTRLTVV.